These T cell receptor beta chains were read from a single sample in a study of T cell repertoires in cytomegalovirus infection. For these TCRs, the target antigens are not known. TCRdb re-derived calls from the reads in MiXCR, one entry per CDR3 protein. The profile shows about 280,000 distinct CDR3 sequences, 22% of them singletons. The sample here was cultured PBMCs, taken from culture after CMV antigen stimulation. Receptor source: a human donor in good health (CMV status not recorded). Some clones in this sample may be carry-over from other donors' samples. Each CDR3 is given with its conserved first and last residue.

v_gene	j_gene	CDR3aa
TRBV7-9	TRBJ2-7	CASSSSGTSKGKEYF
TRBV7-2	TRBJ2-7	CASSLAGTVSYEQYF
TRBV4-3	TRBJ1-2	CASSQMWGYTF
TRBV6-1	TRBJ2-1	CASSEIGSGAYNEQFF
TRBV28	TRBJ1-2	CATTGTGGGYTF
TRBV7-9	TRBJ1-2	CASSFGGSREGSYGYTF
TRBV7-9	TRBJ1-5	CASSLSGREGQPQHF
TRBV7-2	TRBJ2-7	CASSIGTAYEQYF
TRBV6-6	TRBJ1-5	CASSYSFANQPQHF
TRBV4-3	TRBJ1-2	CASSAGTDYGYTF
TRBV20-1	TRBJ2-4	CSVPGLVKNIQYF
TRBV27	TRBJ1-6	CASTYGGEGMNSPLHF
TRBV4-1	TRBJ2-1	CASSHSGRAVNEQFF
TRBV7-9	TRBJ1-3	CASSLIKGNTIYF
TRBV7-2	TRBJ2-3	CASSLARRLAGGPGDTQYF
TRBV28	TRBJ2-3	CASSFNLFTDTQYF
TRBV27	TRBJ2-7	CASSTSTGYEQYF
TRBV6-2/TRBV6-3	TRBJ2-2	CASSRTSGSRIPGELFF
TRBV7-2	TRBJ2-5	CASSLTGAEQETQYF
TRBV2	TRBJ2-7	CASNRDPGDEQYF
TRBV9	TRBJ1-2	CASSAGGASNYGYTF
TRBV4-1	TRBJ2-1	CASSQQQGGVDEQFF
TRBV6-2/TRBV6-3	TRBJ1-6	CASSYGRSSSYNSPLHF
TRBV27	TRBJ1-2	CASSPRTGRGYTF
TRBV7-2	TRBJ1-2	CASSLDRGHTF
TRBV19	TRBJ2-1	CASREAGGAIDEQFF
TRBV20-1	TRBJ2-2	CSAAAQWTPPRIGELFF
TRBV7-3	TRBJ2-7	CASSIDRTYEQYF
TRBV6-1	TRBJ1-1	CASSLTNGNTEAFF
TRBV9	TRBJ2-5	CASSGPGRQETQYF
TRBV4-1	TRBJ1-2	CASSQENRDMAKGYTF
TRBV12-3/TRBV12-4	TRBJ2-2	CASSRTGASGELFF
TRBV6-5	TRBJ2-7	CASSYLNLAGGPHEQYF
TRBV12-3/TRBV12-4	TRBJ1-4	CASSSDRSNEKLFF
TRBV7-8	TRBJ2-7	CASSPLGGFSYEQYF
TRBV7-2	TRBJ2-4	CASSLRTAGITKNIQYF
TRBV7-2	TRBJ2-3	CASSLGFAGGPADTQYF
TRBV6-1	TRBJ1-4	CASSSRRGLENEKLFF
TRBV10-3	TRBJ2-3	CATALSSGRWDTQYF
TRBV20-1	TRBJ2-1	CSARGTSGSVDEQFF
TRBV5-4	TRBJ2-2	CASSRTSGRDTGELFF
TRBV3-1	TRBJ1-1	CASRDSDRNTEAFF
TRBV11-3	TRBJ2-1	CASSRGWDTPGQFF
TRBV7-6	TRBJ2-2	CASSFGRAGTGELFF
TRBV7-9	TRBJ2-5	CASSGLGRNLETQYF
TRBV7-9	TRBJ2-5	CASSPWTGGEETQYF